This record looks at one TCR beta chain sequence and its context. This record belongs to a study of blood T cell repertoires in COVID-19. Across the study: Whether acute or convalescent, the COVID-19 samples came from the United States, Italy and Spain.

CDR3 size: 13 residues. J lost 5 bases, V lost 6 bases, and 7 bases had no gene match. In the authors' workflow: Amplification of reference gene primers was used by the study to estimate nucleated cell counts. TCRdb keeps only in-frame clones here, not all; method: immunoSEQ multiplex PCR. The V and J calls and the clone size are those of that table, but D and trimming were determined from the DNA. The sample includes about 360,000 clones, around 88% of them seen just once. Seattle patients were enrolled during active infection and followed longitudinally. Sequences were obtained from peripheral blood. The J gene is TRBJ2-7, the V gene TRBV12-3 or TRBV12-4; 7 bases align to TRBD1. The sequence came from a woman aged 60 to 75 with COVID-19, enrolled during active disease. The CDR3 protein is CASRRTGEDEQYF. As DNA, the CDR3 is TGTGCCAGCAGAAGGACAGGCGAGGACGAGCAGTACTTC.